One and the same sample provided the 24 T cell receptor beta chains below, sequenced in a study of Graves' ophthalmopathy and Graves' hyperthyroidism. The authors amplified TCR beta CDR3 regions from RNA transcripts. Investigators did first-round RT-PCR with HTBI primers, then second-round multiplex PCR. TCRdb re-analysed the multiplex PCR reads in MiXCR, keeping a single row per CDR3 protein. Here the sample spans about 57,000 distinct CDR3 sequences, approximately 45% being singletons. The sample comprised peripheral blood. All receptors come from an adult woman with Graves' ophthalmopathy.

This clonotype was observed at least ten times. The chain carries TRBV6-2 or TRBV6-3 and TRBJ1-1; TRBD1 matches 9 bases. Germline loops: CDR1 MNHEY, CDR2 SVGEGT. Unmatched junction bases numbered 6, after V lost 0 bases and J lost 4 bases. The CDR3 contains 16 residues. DNA of the CDR3: TGTGCCAGCAGTTACTCGACAGGGGGGGTGAGCACTGAAGCTTTCTTT. Its translation is CASSYSTGGVSTEAFF.

This clonotype was counted many times. It is likely a read error, because the conserved phenylalanine at the end of the CDR3 is missing. The chain recombines TRBV20-1 with TRBJ1-2, with 10 bases that match TRBD1. CDR3 length: 13 residues. CDR1 is DFQATT and CDR2 is SNEGSKA in the germline V gene (reference sequence). In nucleotides, the CDR3 is TGCAATGCTGGGGGACAGGGGTACTATGGCTACACCTCC. This translates into CNAGGQGYYGYTS.

This clonotype occurred many times. J is TRBJ1-1 and V is TRBV20-1; D ambiguous. Germline V CDR1 and CDR2: DFQATT, SNEGSKA (reference sequence). The CDR3 spans 13 residues. The germline V and J ends were trimmed by 4 bases and 1 base, with 10 bases remaining between them. DNA for the CDR3: TGCAGTGCTAAGGTCAGTGGGAACACTGAAGCTTTCTTT. It codes for CSAKVSGNTEAFF.

The chain carries TRBV28 and TRBJ1-5, with D unclear. Deletions cut 7 bases from V and 0 bases from J, with 22 bases between. This CDR3 spans 18 amino acids. Per the germline V gene, CDR1 is MDHEN and CDR2 is SYDVKM. The chain's CDR3 is CASTGRYGRPYSNQPQHF. The DNA of the CDR3 is TGTGCCAGCACCGGGAGGTACGGCAGGCCCTATAGCAATCAGCCCCAGCATTTT. The whole variable domain, remainder taken from reference TRBV28 and TRBJ1-5, is DVKVTQSSRYLVKRTGEKVFLECVQDMDHENMFWYRQDPGLGLRLIYFSYDVKMKEKGDIPEGYSVSREKKERFSLILESASTNQTSMYLCASTGRYGRPYSNQPQHFGDGTRLSIL.

About this clonotype: Since no conserved phenylalanine or tryptophan closes the CDR3, a read error is the likely cause. This chain joins TRBV24-1 and TRBJ2-7, with D tentatively TRBD1 (7 bases). The V gene's germline CDR1 is KGHDR and CDR2 SFDVKD. The V gene lost 5 bases and the J gene lost 6 bases, with 19 bases spanning the gap. The CDR3 covers 15 residues. CDR3 coding DNA: TGTGCCACCAGTGCCCAGAGTCCAGGGGGAGGCGAGCAGTACCTC. Amino acid sequence: CATSAQSPGGGEQYL.

This clonotype was seen many times. V is TRBV11-2 and J is TRBJ2-3, with 9 bases aligning to TRBD2. The germline V gene has CDR1 SGHAT and CDR2 FQNNGV. The trim removed 1 base at V and 3 bases at J, leaving 8 bases unmatched. This CDR3 has 17 amino acids. The CDR3 here is CASSLGDGGRATDTQYF. In nucleotides, the CDR3 is TGTGCCAGCAGCTTAGGAGACGGCGGGAGGGCAACAGATACGCAGTATTTT.

The V gene is TRBV7-3, the J gene TRBJ1-5; D remains ambiguous. The germline gives CDR1 SGHTA, CDR2 FQGTGA. V was cut by 6 bases and J by 14 bases, with 23 bases left in between. The CDR3 runs to 14 residues. CDR3 loop: CASSRTSGKSYEHF. CDR3 coding DNA: TGTGCCAGCAGTCGTACTAGCGGGAAGTCCTACGAGCATTTT.

At least ten counts were recorded for this clonotype. This rearrangement joins TRBV20-1 to TRBJ1-6; D not resolved. Trimming left V 0 bases short and J 1 base short, with 10 bases between. From germline, CDR1 is DFQATT and CDR2 SNEGSKA (reference sequence). CDR3 length: 16 residues. In DNA form, the CDR3 reads TGCAGTGCTAGAGATCGTCGGTCATCCTATAATTCACCCCTCCACTTT. Its translation: CSARDRRSSYNSPLHF.

As regards this clonotype: This could be a read error, since a much larger clone is one nucleotide away. The chain joins TRBV5-4 to TRBJ2-1, with a weak D call TRBD2 (6 bases). Trimming shortened V by 4 bases and J by 12 bases, and 14 bases separated the two germline ends. Germline CDR1 is SGHNT and CDR2 is YYREEE (reference sequence). This CDR3 comprises 12 residues. This CDR3 is CASSMDGSGQFF. In nucleotides, the CDR3 is TGTGCCAGCAGCATGGACGGGAGTGGGCAGTTCTTC.

Ten or more counts support this clonotype. J is TRBJ1-1 and V is TRBV20-1; tentative D call: TRBD1 (5 bases). Trimming left V 3 bases short and J 5 bases short, with 10 bases between. Germline-derived CDR1 and CDR2 are DFQATT and SNEGSKA (reference sequence). This CDR3 is built from 12 residues. For the CDR3, the DNA is TGCAGTGCTAGCCAGGGTAAGACTGAAGCTTTCTTT. Encoded protein: CSASQGKTEAFF.

As regards this clonotype: One junction end does not reproduce the germline sequence, and a read error may be involved. V and J are TRBV20-1 and TRBJ2-7; possibly TRBD2 for D (5 bases). CDR1 DFQATT and CDR2 SNEGSKA come from the germline V gene (reference sequence). This CDR3 spans 13 amino acids. CDR3 region: CSAPGIHSYEQYF. CDR3 bases: TGCAGTGCCCCCGGGATTCACTCCTACGAGCAATACTTC.

This clonotype counts as medium-sized. CDR3 sequence reads: CAIGTAVSYEQYF. The CDR3 coding sequence is TGTGCCATTGGGACAGCCGTCTCCTACGAGCAGTACTTC. The V and J genes are TRBV10-3 and TRBJ2-7; 7 bases line up with TRBD1. Germline loops: CDR1 ENHRY, CDR2 SYGVKD. V shed 9 bases and J 0 bases; nucleotides not matched to a gene: 5. CDR3 size: 13 residues.

The chain has TRBV2 and TRBJ2-1; 10 bases align to TRBD2. The CDR3 sequence is 15 residues long. CDR1 is SNHLY, CDR2 FYNNEI, per germline. V shed 4 bases and J 5 bases; nucleotides not matched to a gene: 5. CDR3 sequence reads: CASSGLAGVNNEQFF. CDR3 nucleotides: TGTGCCAGCAGTGGGCTAGCGGGAGTGAACAATGAGCAGTTCTTC.

The chain's CDR3 is CASSYRDSNSPLHF. The DNA for the CDR3 is TGTGCCAGCAGCTACCGGGACAGTAATTCACCCCTCCACTTT. The gene calls are TRBV12-3 or TRBV12-4 and TRBJ1-6; 7 bases are a match to TRBD1. V was pared by 6 bases and J by 6 bases, with 5 bases of the junction left unmatched. The CDR3 has 14 amino acids.

This clonotype came up many times. The chain recombines TRBV6-2 or TRBV6-3 with TRBJ1-4, with D hard to call. The CDR3 sequence is 16 residues long. Trimming removed 2 bases at V and 0 bases at J, with 10 bases between. In germline, CDR1 is MNHEY, CDR2 SVGEGT. This chain's CDR3 is CASSYDGGSTNEKLFF. CDR3 nucleotides: TGTGCCAGCAGTTACGATGGAGGGTCAACTAATGAAAAACTGTTTTTT.

Many counts were recorded for this clonotype. The chain combines TRBV7-9 with TRBJ2-1, with TRBD2 as a possible D gene (6 bases). Germline-derived CDR1 and CDR2 are SEHNR and FQNEAQ (reference sequence). This CDR3 spans 17 amino acids. V shed 4 bases and J shed 4 bases, with 20 bases lying between them. CDR3 protein: CASSSPPSAGLYNEQFF. The CDR3, as DNA: TGTGCCAGCAGCTCACCCCCCTCAGCGGGTCTTTACAATGAGCAGTTCTTC.

About this clonotype itself: A read error is possible here, since a much larger clone lies one base away. The DNA for the CDR3 is TGCAGTGCTAGAGATATAATGCTTGGGGAGAGCTCTGGGAGGGCCAACGTCCTGACTTTC. This gives the protein CSARDIMLGESSGRANVLTF. The V gene is TRBV20-1, the J gene TRBJ2-6, with D possibly matching TRBD2 (5 bases). This CDR3 region has 20 residues. CDR1 and CDR2 from the germline V gene are DFQATT and SNEGSKA (reference sequence). V lost 0 bases and J lost 5, with 26 bases in between.

V and J are TRBV19 and TRBJ1-4; D might be TRBD1 (5 bases). CDR1 LNHDA and CDR2 SQIVND come from the germline V gene (reference sequence). V was shortened by 3 bases and J by 8 bases, with 7 bases between the two germline ends. The CDR3 is made up of 12 amino acids. CDR3 sequence reads: CASSIPGEKLFF. In nucleotides, the CDR3 is TGTGCCAGTAGTATTCCAGGGGAAAAACTGTTTTTT. Supplemented by reference TRBV19 and TRBJ1-4, the full variable domain reads DGGITQSPKYLFRKEGQNVTLSCEQNLNHDAMYWYRQDPGQGLRLIYYSQIVNDFQKGDIAEGYSVSREKKESFPLTVTSAQKNPTAFYLCASSIPGEKLFFGSGTQLSVL.

On this clonotype itself: At one of its ends the junction is not consistent with the germline gene, which may arise from a read error. The rearrangement links TRBV9 to TRBJ2-7; 7 nucleotides agree with TRBD1. The CDR3 sequence is 14 residues long. Germline V gene data show CDR1 as SGDLS and CDR2 as YYNGEE. The CDR3 loop reads CSSSIALNRGEQYF. The CDR3 region has the DNA TGTTCCAGCAGCATAGCTCTCAACAGGGGCGAGCAGTACTTC.

This clonotype was counted ten times or more. The chain recombines TRBV15 with TRBJ2-3; TRBD2 matches 11 bases. Germline V gene data show CDR1 as LNHNV and CDR2 as YYDKDF (reference sequence). The CDR3 contains 17 residues. V was clipped by 2 bases and J by 2 bases; unmatched bases: 6. CDR3 coding DNA: TGTGCCACCAGCAGATCGAATAGCGGGAGGGCCACAGATACGCAGTATTTT. Translation: CATSRSNSGRATDTQYF. Filled out from reference TRBV15 and TRBJ2-3, the complete variable domain reads DAMVIQNPRYQVTQFGKPVTLSCSQTLNHNVMYWYQQKSSQAPKLLFHYYDKDFNNEADTPDNFQSRRPNTSFCFLDIRSPGLGDTAMYLCATSRSNSGRATDTQYFGPGTRLTVL.

The V gene is TRBV19, the J gene TRBJ1-2, with TRBD1 matching 12 bases. J lost 6 bases, V lost 2 bases, and 4 bases had no gene match. The CDR3 extends over 15 amino acids. Germline CDR1 LNHDA, CDR2 SQIVND (reference sequence). The CDR3 DNA reads as TGTGCCAGTAGTATAAAGGGACAGGGGGCTGATGGCTACACCTTC. It translates to CASSIKGQGADGYTF.

In its sample, this clonotype was seen many times. The genes are TRBV5-5 and TRBJ2-3; no firm D call. Germline CDR1 SGHKS, CDR2 YYEKEE (reference sequence). This CDR3 has 13 amino acids. Trimming took off 1 base at V and 4 bases at J, with 7 bases between the two ends. The CDR3 region has the DNA TGTGCCAGCAGCTTGTCGAGTGCAGATACGCAGTATTTT. Protein: CASSLSSADTQYF.

This clonotype was seen ten or more times. Written as DNA, the CDR3 is TGTGCCAGCAGTTTAGGGTCCTCTGGAAACACCATATATTTT. Translation: CASSLGSSGNTIYF. The chain is built from TRBV12-3 or TRBV12-4 and TRBJ1-3; no clear D. There are 14 residues in the CDR3. Trimming shortened V by 1 base and J by 0 bases, and 4 bases separated the two germline ends.

In its sample, this clonotype was seen many times. The chain couples TRBV7-2 to TRBJ2-7; TRBD2 is a possible D gene (5 bases). Trimming cost V 5 bases and J 4 bases, with 15 bases left between them. The CDR3 has 14 amino acids. Germline assignment: CDR1 SGHTA and CDR2 FQGNSA. CDR3 residues: CASSRTPLSYEQYF. The CDR3, as DNA: TGTGCCAGCAGCAGGACTCCACTTTCTTACGAGCAGTACTTC.